One and the same sample provided the 17 T cell receptor beta chains below, sequenced in a study of cytomegalovirus exposure and HLA in healthy donors. It was with 60 Vbeta and 13 Jbeta primers that the PCR ran. The assay was immunoSEQ multiplex PCR, and TCRdb's table has in-frame clones only and misses some. This sample has roughly 120,000 clones, with approximately 78% found just once. Input material: PBMCs. These receptors were obtained from a woman aged 25 to 39 in good health and CMV-seropositive.

The chain is built from TRBV7-2 and TRBJ2-6; TRBD2 might be the D (5 bases). CDR3 length: 16 residues. Germline V gives CDR1 SGHTA, CDR2 FQGNSA. The V end was cut by 5 bases, the J end by 4 bases, with 15 bases between. The CDR3 DNA reads TGTGCCAGCAGCCCTGAGATTCGGGGAGGGGCCAACGTCCTGACTTTC. Residues: CASSPEIRGGANVLTF.

V usage is TRBV5-1 and J usage is TRBJ1-1, with 7 bases lining up with TRBD1. Per the germline V gene, CDR1 is SGHRS and CDR2 is YFSETQ. Losses at the gene ends were 6 bases for V and 1 base for J; bases not matched to a gene: 9. CDR3 length equals 15 residues. CDR3 nucleotides: TGCGCCAGCACACTTACCGGGACAGAGAACACTGAAGCTTTCTTT. Translation gives CASTLTGTENTEAFF.

This clone was recorded only once. The genes are TRBV7-2 and TRBJ2-7, with 7 bases that match TRBD1. The V gene end was trimmed by 4 bases and the J gene end by 0 bases; junction bases not matched to a gene: 3. CDR1 and CDR2 (germline): SGHTA, FQGNSA. The CDR3 contains 14 residues. This CDR3 reads CASSSDRFSYEQYF. CDR3 nucleotides: TGTGCCAGCAGCTCGGACAGGTTCTCCTACGAGCAGTACTTC.

A few counts support this clone. This chain uses TRBV7-9 with TRBJ1-2; D ambiguous. Trimming left V 3 bases short and J 8 bases short, with 10 bases between. The CDR3 spans 12 residues. Germline V CDR1 and CDR2: SEHNR, FQNEAQ (reference sequence). Here the CDR3 reads CASSFGGQGYTF. Here the CDR3 DNA reads TGTGCCAGCAGCTTTGGAGGTCAAGGCTACACCTTC. The full variable domain, rest sourced from reference TRBV7-9 and TRBJ1-2, is DTGVSQNPRHKITKRGQNVTFRCDPISEHNRLYWYRQTLGQGPEFLTYFQNEAQLEKSRLLSDRFSAERPKGSFSTLEIQRTEQGDSAMYLCASSFGGQGYTFGSGTRLTVV.

The chain joins TRBV27 to TRBJ2-5, with 16 bases fitting TRBD2. Germline values: CDR1 MNHEY, CDR2 SMNVEV (reference sequence). Trimming removed 6 bases from V and 4 bases from J; junction bases left unmatched: 11. The CDR3 extends over 18 amino acids. CDR3 residues: CASSEGLAGGPGGETQYF. The CDR3 DNA reads as TGTGCCAGCAGCGAGGGACTAGCGGGGGGGCCGGGGGGAGAGACCCAGTACTTC.

This clone has a single count. V and J are TRBV27 and TRBJ2-1; 7 bases map to TRBD1. The V segment lost 6 bases and the J segment 3 bases; nucleotides outside the gene matches: 8. There are 15 residues in the CDR3. Germline V gene sequence: CDR1 MNHEY, CDR2 SMNVEV (reference sequence). CDR3 in DNA: TGTGCCAGCAGCGGCTCCTGGGACAGCTACAATGAGCAGTTCTTC. As protein: CASSGSWDSYNEQFF.

The chain joins TRBV5-6 to TRBJ1-1; unclear D gene. Germline V gene sequence: CDR1 SGHDT, CDR2 YYEEEE. The CDR3 length is 15 residues. V was clipped by 4 bases and J by 5 bases, with 18 bases between them. The CDR3 DNA reads TGTGCCAGCAGCCTTACGACGTGGGCGGGGACTGAAGCTTTCTTT. This codes for CASSLTTWAGTEAFF.

This rearrangement joins TRBV30 to TRBJ1-6; 10 bases are shared with TRBD1. After removal of 3 bases from V and 6 bases from J, the junction contained 8 bases not matched to a gene. The germline V gene encodes CDR1 GTSNPN and CDR2 SVGIG (reference sequence). This CDR3 has 16 residues. The CDR3 spells CAWRDSRTGGNSPLHF. Here the CDR3 DNA reads TGTGCCTGGAGGGACTCCCGGACAGGGGGTAATTCACCCCTCCACTTT.

The chain recombines TRBV9 with TRBJ2-5, with 9 nucleotides matching TRBD2. The J segment lost 5 bases and the V segment lost 0 bases, leaving 8 bases of the junction unmatched. The CDR3 runs 16 residues. Germline V gives CDR1 SGDLS, CDR2 YYNGEE. The CDR3 sequence is CASSVGISGGRETQYF. The CDR3 bases are TGTGCCAGCAGCGTAGGGATTAGCGGGGGCAGGGAGACCCAGTACTTC.

The chain combines TRBV20-1 with TRBJ2-1, with a weak D call TRBD1 (5 bases). The ends were cut back, 4 bases at V and 7 bases at J, with 8 bases in the middle. The CDR3 is made up of 11 amino acids. CDR1 is DFQATT and CDR2 is SNEGSKA in the germline V gene (reference sequence). As DNA, the CDR3 is TGCAGTGCTATCAGGGTGAATGAGCAGTTCTTC. It translates to CSAIRVNEQFF.

The rearrangement uses TRBV4-3 and TRBJ2-3; the match to TRBD2 covers 8 bases. The CDR3 has 18 amino acids. Germline V gives CDR1 LGHNA, CDR2 YSLEER. Germline trimming cut 4 bases from V and 4 bases from J; bases unmatched to any gene: 16. CDR3 region: CASSPGWIRGGRSDTQYF. The CDR3 DNA is TGCGCCAGCAGCCCAGGGTGGATTCGGGGGGGCCGATCAGATACGCAGTATTTT.

The J gene is TRBJ2-7, the V gene TRBV15; the D is unclear. V was cut by 0 bases and J by 2 bases, with 5 bases left in between. Per germline, CDR1 LNHNV and CDR2 YYDKDF (reference sequence). The CDR3 contains 13 residues. CDR3 amino acids: CATSRDKTYEQYF. CDR3 nucleotides: TGTGCCACCAGCAGAGATAAAACCTACGAGCAGTACTTC.

J is TRBJ2-1 and V is TRBV6-6; 8 bases fit TRBD1. V shed 5 bases and J 4 bases; nucleotides not matched to a gene: 10. The germline gives CDR1 MNHNY, CDR2 SVGAGI (reference sequence). The CDR3 loop spans 16 amino acids. CDR3 region: CASSNVPGTGYNEQFF. CDR3 nucleotide sequence: TGTGCCAGCAGTAACGTCCCCGGGACAGGATACAATGAGCAGTTCTTC.

V gene TRBV6-5 combines with J gene TRBJ1-2; D might be TRBD1 (5 bases). The CDR3 totals 15 residues. The germline V gene encodes CDR1 MNHEY and CDR2 SVGAGI. V gave up 7 bases and J gave up 2 bases, with 17 bases separating them. CDR3 in amino acids: CASTSRDFQNYGYTF. DNA for the CDR3: TGTGCCAGCACCTCCCGGGACTTTCAAAACTATGGCTACACCTTC.

The chain recombines TRBV7-3 with TRBJ1-1; perhaps TRBD1 as D (6 bases). Germline V gives CDR1 SGHTA, CDR2 FQGTGA. V was cut by 2 bases and J by 8 bases, with 9 bases left in between. The CDR3 runs 12 residues. CDR3 in DNA: TGTGCCAGCAGCTTAGGGGGCGACGAAGCTTTCTTT. It yields the protein CASSLGGDEAFF.

About this clone: At the DNA level, this CDR3 is encoded by other sequences in the same sample as well. The rearrangement uses TRBV18 and TRBJ1-5; D gene unclear. Trimming left V 0 bases short and J 4 bases short, with 7 bases between. CDR1 and CDR2 (germline): KGHSH, LQKENI. This CDR3 spans 14 amino acids. The CDR3 loop is CASSPPGGNQPQHF. CDR3 DNA: TGTGCCAGCTCACCACCGGGAGGGAATCAGCCCCAGCATTTT.

V usage is TRBV7-9 and J usage is TRBJ2-3, with 7 bases that match TRBD1. In germline, CDR1 is SEHNR, CDR2 FQNEAQ (reference sequence). The CDR3 spans 15 residues. The J segment lost 0 bases and the V segment lost 1 base, leaving 1 base of the junction unmatched. The CDR3 DNA sequence: TGTGCCAGCAGCTTAGAGACAGGGAGCACAGATACGCAGTATTTT. Translated: CASSLETGSTDTQYF.